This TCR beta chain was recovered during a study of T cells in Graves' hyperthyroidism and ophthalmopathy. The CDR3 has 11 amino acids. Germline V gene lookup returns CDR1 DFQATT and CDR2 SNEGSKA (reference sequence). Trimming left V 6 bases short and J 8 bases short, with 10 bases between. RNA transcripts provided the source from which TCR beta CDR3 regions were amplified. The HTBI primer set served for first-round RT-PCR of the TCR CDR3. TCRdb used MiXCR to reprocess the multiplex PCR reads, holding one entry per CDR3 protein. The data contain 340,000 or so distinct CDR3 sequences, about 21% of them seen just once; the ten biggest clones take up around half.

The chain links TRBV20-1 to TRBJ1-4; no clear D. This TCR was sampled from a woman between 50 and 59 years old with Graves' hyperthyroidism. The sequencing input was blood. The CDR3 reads CSAGLGEKLFF. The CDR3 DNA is TGCAGTGCGGGCCTGGGGGAAAAACTGTTTTTT.